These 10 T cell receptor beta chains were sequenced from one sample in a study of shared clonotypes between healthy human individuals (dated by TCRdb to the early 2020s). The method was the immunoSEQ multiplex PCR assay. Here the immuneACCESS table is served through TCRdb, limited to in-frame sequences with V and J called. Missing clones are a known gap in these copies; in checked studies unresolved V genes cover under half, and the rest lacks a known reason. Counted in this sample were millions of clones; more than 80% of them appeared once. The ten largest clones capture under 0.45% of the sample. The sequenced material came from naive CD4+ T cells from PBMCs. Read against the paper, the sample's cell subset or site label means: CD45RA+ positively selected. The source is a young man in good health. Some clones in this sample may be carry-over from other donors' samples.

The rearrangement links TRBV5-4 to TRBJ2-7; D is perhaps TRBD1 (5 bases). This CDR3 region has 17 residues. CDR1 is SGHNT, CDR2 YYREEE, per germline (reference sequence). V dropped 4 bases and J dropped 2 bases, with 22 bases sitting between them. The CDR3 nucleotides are TGTGCCAGCAGCCCCCTGCCCCAGGGAAGTATGCCCTACGAGCAGTACTTC. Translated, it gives CASSPLPQGSMPYEQYF. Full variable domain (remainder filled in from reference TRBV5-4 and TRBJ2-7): ETGVTQSPTHLIKTRGQQVTLRCSSQSGHNTVSWYQQALGQGPQFIFQYYREEENGRGNFPPRFSGLQFPNYSSELNVNALELDDSALYLCASSPLPQGSMPYEQYFGPGTRLTVT.

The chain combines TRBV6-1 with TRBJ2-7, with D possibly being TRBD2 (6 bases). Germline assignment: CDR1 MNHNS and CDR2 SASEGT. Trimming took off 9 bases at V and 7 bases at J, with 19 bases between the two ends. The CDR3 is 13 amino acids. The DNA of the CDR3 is TGTGCCAGTTCACTGGCGGGAAACGGGGAGCAGTACTTC. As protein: CASSLAGNGEQYF.

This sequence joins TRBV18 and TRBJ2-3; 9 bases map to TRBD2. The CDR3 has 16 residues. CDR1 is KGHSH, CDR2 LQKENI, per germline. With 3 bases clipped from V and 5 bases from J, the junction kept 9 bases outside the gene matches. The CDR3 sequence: CASSPLPVAGVDTQYF. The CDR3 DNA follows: TGTGCCAGCTCACCCTTACCGGTAGCGGGAGTAGATACGCAGTATTTT.

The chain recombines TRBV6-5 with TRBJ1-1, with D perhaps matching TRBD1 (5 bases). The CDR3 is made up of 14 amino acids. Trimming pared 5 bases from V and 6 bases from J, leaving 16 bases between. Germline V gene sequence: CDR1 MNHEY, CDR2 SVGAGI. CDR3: CASSEFFGGSEAFF. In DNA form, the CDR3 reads TGTGCCAGCAGTGAATTTTTTGGGGGTTCTGAAGCTTTCTTT.

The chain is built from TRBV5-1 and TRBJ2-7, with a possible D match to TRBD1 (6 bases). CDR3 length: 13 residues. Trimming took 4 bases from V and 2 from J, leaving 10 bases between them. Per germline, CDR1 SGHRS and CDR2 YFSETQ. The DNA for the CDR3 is TGCGCCAGCAGCAATCAGGGGACCTACGAGCAGTACTTC. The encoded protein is CASSNQGTYEQYF.

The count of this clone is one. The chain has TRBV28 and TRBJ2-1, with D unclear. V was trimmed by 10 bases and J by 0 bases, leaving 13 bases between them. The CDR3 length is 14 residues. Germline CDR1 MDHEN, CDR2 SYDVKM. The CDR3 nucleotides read TGTGCCACTGTACAGCCTTCCTCCTACAATGAGCAGTTCTTC. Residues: CATVQPSSYNEQFF.

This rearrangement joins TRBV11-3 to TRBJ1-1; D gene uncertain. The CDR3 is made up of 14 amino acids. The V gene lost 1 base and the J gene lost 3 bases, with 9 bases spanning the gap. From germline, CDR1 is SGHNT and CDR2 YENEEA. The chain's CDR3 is CASSLAGQHTEAFF. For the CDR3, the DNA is TGTGCCAGCAGCTTAGCAGGTCAGCACACTGAAGCTTTCTTT. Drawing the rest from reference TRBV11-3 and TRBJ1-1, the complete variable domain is EAGVVQSPRYKIIEKKQPVAFWCNPISGHNTLYWYLQNLGQGPELLIRYENEEAVDDSQLPKDRFSAERLKGVDSTLKIQPAELGDSAVYLCASSLAGQHTEAFFGQGTRLTVV.

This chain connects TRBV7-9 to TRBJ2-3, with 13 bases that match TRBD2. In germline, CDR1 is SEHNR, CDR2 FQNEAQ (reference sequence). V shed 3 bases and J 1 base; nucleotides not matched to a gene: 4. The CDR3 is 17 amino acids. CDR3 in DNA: TGTGCCAGCAGCTTCCGGACTAGCGGGAGAGGCACAGATACGCAGTATTTT. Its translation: CASSFRTSGRGTDTQYF.

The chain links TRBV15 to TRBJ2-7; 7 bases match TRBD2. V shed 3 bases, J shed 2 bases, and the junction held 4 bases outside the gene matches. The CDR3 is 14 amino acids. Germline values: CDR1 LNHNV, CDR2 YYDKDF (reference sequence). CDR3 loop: CATSSRRGTYEQYF. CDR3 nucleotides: TGTGCCACCAGCAGTCGGCGGGGGACCTACGAGCAGTACTTC.

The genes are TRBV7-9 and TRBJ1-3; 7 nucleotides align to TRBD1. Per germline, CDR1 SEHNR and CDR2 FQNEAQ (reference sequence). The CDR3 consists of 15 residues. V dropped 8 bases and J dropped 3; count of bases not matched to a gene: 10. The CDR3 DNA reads TGTGCCAGCTATACAATTGGGACAGTTGGAAACACCATATATTTT. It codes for CASYTIGTVGNTIYF.